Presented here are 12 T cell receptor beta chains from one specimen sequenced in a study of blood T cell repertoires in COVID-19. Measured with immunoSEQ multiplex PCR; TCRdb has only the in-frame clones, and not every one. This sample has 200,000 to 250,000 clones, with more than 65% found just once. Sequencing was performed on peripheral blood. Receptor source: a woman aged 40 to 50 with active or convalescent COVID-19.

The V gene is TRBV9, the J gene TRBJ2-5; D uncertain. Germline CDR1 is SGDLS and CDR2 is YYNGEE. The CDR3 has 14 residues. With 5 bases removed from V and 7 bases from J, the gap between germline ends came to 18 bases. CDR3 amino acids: CASRRSDLVGTQYF. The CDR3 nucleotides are TGTGCCAGCAGACGCAGTGATCTAGTTGGGACCCAGTACTTC.

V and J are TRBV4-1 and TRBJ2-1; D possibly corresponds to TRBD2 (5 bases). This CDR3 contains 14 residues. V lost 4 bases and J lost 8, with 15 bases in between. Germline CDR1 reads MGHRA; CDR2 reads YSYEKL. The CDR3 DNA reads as TGCGCCAGCAGCCCGGACTCCTACGGCTATGAGCAGTTCTTC. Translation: CASSPDSYGYEQFF.

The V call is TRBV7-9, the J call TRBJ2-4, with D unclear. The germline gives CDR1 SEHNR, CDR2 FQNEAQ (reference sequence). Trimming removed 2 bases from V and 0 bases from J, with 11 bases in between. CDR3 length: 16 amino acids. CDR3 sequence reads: CASSLPQRLAKNIQYF. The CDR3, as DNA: TGTGCCAGCAGCTTACCCCAGAGGCTAGCCAAAAACATTCAGTACTTC.

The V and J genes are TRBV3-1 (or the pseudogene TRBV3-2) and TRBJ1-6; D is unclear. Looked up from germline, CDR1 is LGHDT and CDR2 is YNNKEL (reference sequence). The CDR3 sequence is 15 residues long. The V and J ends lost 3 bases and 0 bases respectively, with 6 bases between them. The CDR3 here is CASSHPSSYNSPLHF. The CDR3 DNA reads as TGTGCCAGCAGCCATCCTAGCTCCTATAATTCACCCCTCCACTTT.

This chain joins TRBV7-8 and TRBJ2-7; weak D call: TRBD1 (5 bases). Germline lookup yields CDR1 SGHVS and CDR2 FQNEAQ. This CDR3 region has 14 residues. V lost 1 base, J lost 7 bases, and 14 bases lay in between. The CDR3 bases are TGTGCCAGCAGCTTAGGAGGTGCCCCAGGGGAGCAGTACGTC. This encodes CASSLGGAPGEQYV.

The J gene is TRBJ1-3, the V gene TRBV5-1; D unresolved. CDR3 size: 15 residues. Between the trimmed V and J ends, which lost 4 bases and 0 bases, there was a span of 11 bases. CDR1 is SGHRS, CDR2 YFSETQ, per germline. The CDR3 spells CASSTPRDSGNTIYF. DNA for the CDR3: TGCGCCAGCAGCACCCCCCGAGACTCTGGAAACACCATATATTTT.

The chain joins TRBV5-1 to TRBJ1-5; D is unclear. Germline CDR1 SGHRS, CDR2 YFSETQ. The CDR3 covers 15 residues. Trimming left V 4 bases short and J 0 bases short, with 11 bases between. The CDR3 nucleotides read TGCGCCAGCAGCGAGTTTGGAGGTAGCAATCAGCCCCAGCATTTT. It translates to CASSEFGGSNQPQHF.

The CDR3 region is CASSLGWSGGHNEQFF. CDR3 nucleotides: TGTGCCAGCAGCTTGGGGTGGAGCGGGGGGCATAATGAGCAGTTCTTC. This sequence joins TRBV11-2 and TRBJ2-1; 9 bases line up with TRBD2. The CDR3 contains 16 residues. With V trimmed by 3 bases and J by 7 bases, 10 bases remained unmatched. Germline-derived CDR1 and CDR2 are SGHAT and FQNNGV.

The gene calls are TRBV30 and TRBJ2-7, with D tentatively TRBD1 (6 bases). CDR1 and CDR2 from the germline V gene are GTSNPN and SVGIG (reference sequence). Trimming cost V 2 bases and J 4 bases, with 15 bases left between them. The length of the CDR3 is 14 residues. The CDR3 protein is CAWSPPGQRYEQYV. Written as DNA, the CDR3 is TGTGCCTGGAGTCCTCCAGGACAGCGATACGAGCAGTACGTC.

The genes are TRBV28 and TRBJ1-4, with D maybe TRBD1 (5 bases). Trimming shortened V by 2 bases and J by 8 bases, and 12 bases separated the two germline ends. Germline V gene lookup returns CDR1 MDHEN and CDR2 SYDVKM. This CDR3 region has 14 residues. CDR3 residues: CASSLRLTEEKLFF. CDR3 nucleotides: TGTGCCAGCAGTTTAAGGCTGACAGAAGAAAAACTGTTTTTT.

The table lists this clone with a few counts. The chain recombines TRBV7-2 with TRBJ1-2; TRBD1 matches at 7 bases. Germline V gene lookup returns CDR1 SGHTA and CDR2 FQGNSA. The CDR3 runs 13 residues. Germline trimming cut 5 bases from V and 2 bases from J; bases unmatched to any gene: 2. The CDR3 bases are TGTGCCAGCAGCCTCAGGGGGAACTATGGCTACACCTTC. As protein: CASSLRGNYGYTF.

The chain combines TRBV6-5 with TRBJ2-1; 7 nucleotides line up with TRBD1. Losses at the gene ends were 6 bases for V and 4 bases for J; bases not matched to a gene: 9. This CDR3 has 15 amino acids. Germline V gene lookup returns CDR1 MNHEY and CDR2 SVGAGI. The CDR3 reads CASSSGQPQYNEQFF. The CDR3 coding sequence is TGTGCCAGCAGCTCGGGACAGCCTCAGTACAATGAGCAGTTCTTC.